These 18 T cell receptor beta chains originate from one sample sequenced in a study of lymphopenia after photon versus proton radiotherapy. The protocol was immunoSEQ multiplex PCR, while the TCRdb copy is restricted to in-frame clones and leaves out a portion. The sample yields 77,000 or so clones, around four fifths seen once. This specimen was peripheral blood, taken from a patient treated with proton-based radiotherapy. The source is a man between 60 and 75 years old with pancreatic cancer.

The rearrangement uses TRBV25-1 and TRBJ1-4, with D maybe TRBD1 (5 bases). Trimming took 1 base from V and 7 from J, leaving 10 bases between them. Germline-derived CDR1 and CDR2 are MGHDK and SYGVNS. This CDR3 comprises 14 residues. Here the CDR3 DNA reads TGTGCCAGCAGTGAATGGGACGGCTCTGAAAAACTGTTTTTT. Protein sequence: CASSEWDGSEKLFF.

The chain links TRBV27 to TRBJ2-2, with D hard to call. This CDR3 has 14 amino acids. Trimming shortened V by 6 bases and J by 5 bases, and 13 bases separated the two germline ends. CDR1 is MNHEY and CDR2 is SMNVEV in the germline V gene (reference sequence). The CDR3 sequence: CASRSVIGTGELFF. The DNA of the CDR3 is TGTGCCAGCAGGAGCGTAATAGGTACCGGGGAGCTGTTTTTT.

This clone occurred once. V usage is TRBV7-9 and J usage is TRBJ1-2; unclear D gene. This CDR3 region has 11 residues. CDR1 is SEHNR and CDR2 is FQNEAQ in the germline V gene (reference sequence). Trimming took off 7 bases at V and 8 bases at J, with 11 bases between the two ends. The CDR3 sequence: CASKSSRGYTF. In DNA form, the CDR3 reads TGTGCCAGCAAGAGTTCTCGGGGCTACACCTTC.

This clone was found once. The same CDR3 also results from other DNA sequences found in this sample. This chain uses TRBV7-3 with TRBJ2-3, with D perhaps TRBD1 or TRBD2 (6 bases each). The germline V gene has CDR1 SGHTA and CDR2 FQGTGA. This CDR3 contains 15 residues. The germline V and J ends were trimmed by 5 bases and 2 bases, with 14 bases remaining between them. The CDR3 DNA sequence: TGTGCCAGCAGCCCCGGAGGGGGACCCACAGATACGCAGTATTTT. Translation: CASSPGGGPTDTQYF.

The chain joins TRBV11-2 to TRBJ1-1, with D perhaps matching TRBD1 (6 bases). Looked up from germline, CDR1 is SGHAT and CDR2 is FQNNGV. Trimming removed 5 bases at V and 0 bases at J, with 16 bases between. The CDR3 loop spans 16 amino acids. The CDR3 DNA follows: TGTGCCAGCAGCGTTGCTCCCGGGACAATGAACACTGAAGCTTTCTTT. Translation gives CASSVAPGTMNTEAFF.

This clone showed up just a few times. The chain employs TRBV30 and TRBJ1-2; D unresolved. V was pared by 5 bases and J by 4 bases, with 17 bases between. This CDR3 has 14 amino acids. Germline V CDR1 and CDR2: GTSNPN, SVGIG (reference sequence). This chain's CDR3 is CAWEDLFFGYGYTF. CDR3 nucleotide sequence: TGTGCCTGGGAAGACCTCTTCTTCGGCTATGGCTACACCTTC. Full variable domain (missing parts from reference TRBV30 and TRBJ1-2): SQTIHQWPATLVQPVGSPLSLECTVEGTSNPNLYWYRQAAGRGLQLLFYSVGIGQISSEVPQNLSASRPQDRQFILSSKKLLLSDSGFYLCAWEDLFFGYGYTFGSGTRLTVV.

The V and J genes are TRBV11-2 and TRBJ1-1; D unclear. In germline, CDR1 is SGHAT, CDR2 FQNNGV. The CDR3 is 13 residues long. Trimming left V 5 bases short and J 4 bases short, with 11 bases between. For the CDR3, the DNA is TGTGCCAGCAGCCCCGCGGTACGCACTGAAGCTTTCTTT. Translating it yields CASSPAVRTEAFF.

The J gene is TRBJ1-3, the V gene TRBV30, with D possibly being TRBD1 (5 bases). Trimming took off 3 bases at V and 4 bases at J, with 16 bases between the two ends. Germline V gene data show CDR1 as GTSNPN and CDR2 as SVGIG (reference sequence). The CDR3 is 15 amino acids. CDR3 protein: CAWRPGKASGNTIYF. CDR3 sequence (DNA): TGTGCCTGGAGGCCAGGGAAAGCGAGCGGAAACACCATATATTTT.

This clone occurred a few times. This chain links TRBV10-3 with TRBJ2-6, with D perhaps TRBD1 (6 bases). Per the germline V gene, CDR1 is ENHRY and CDR2 is SYGVKD. V lost 10 bases to trimming and J lost 3 bases, with 10 bases between them. This CDR3 is 13 amino acids long. Written as DNA, the CDR3 is TGTGCCACCGGGACAAATGGGGCCAACGTCCTGACTTTC. Its protein is CATGTNGANVLTF.

The rearrangement uses TRBV7-2 and TRBJ1-1, with TRBD1 matching over 8 bases. CDR1 and CDR2 (germline): SGHTA, FQGNSA. V was clipped by 5 bases and J by 2 bases; unmatched bases: 10. This CDR3 comprises 16 residues. The CDR3, as DNA: TGTGCCAGCAGCCGACTTCACAGGGGGGAAAACACTGAAGCTTTCTTT. It codes for CASSRLHRGENTEAFF.

This chain links TRBV5-5 with TRBJ1-1, with D unclear. Trimming removed 0 bases from V and 3 bases from J, with 12 bases in between. The CDR3 consists of 15 residues. In germline, CDR1 is SGHKS, CDR2 YYEKEE (reference sequence). CDR3 sequence reads: CASSLDAVPYTEAFF. CDR3 sequence (DNA): TGTGCCAGCAGCTTGGATGCAGTACCTTACACTGAAGCTTTCTTT. Together with reference TRBV5-5 and TRBJ1-1, the CDR3 gives the full variable domain: DAGVTQSPTHLIKTRGQQVTLRCSPISGHKSVSWYQQVLGQGPQFIFQYYEKEERGRGNFPDRFSARQFPNYSSELNVNALLLGDSALYLCASSLDAVPYTEAFFGQGTRLTVV.

This clone was counted a few times. The chain employs TRBV7-3 and TRBJ2-1; the D is unclear. Germline-derived CDR1 and CDR2 are SGHTA and FQGTGA. The CDR3 spans 13 residues. With 5 bases removed from V and 5 bases from J, the gap between germline ends came to 10 bases. The CDR3 DNA reads as TGTGCCAGCAGCCCCGGCCCCAACAATGAGCAGTTCTTC. Amino acids: CASSPGPNNEQFF. The full variable domain, in which reference TRBV7-3 and TRBJ2-1 provide the parts outside the CDR3, is GAGVSQTPSNKVTEKGKYVELRCDPISGHTALYWYRQSLGQGPEFLIYFQGTGAADDSGLPNDRFFAVRPEGSVSTLKIQRTERGDSAVYLCASSPGPNNEQFFGPGTRLTVL.

The V call is TRBV29-1, the J call TRBJ2-7; 10 bases are shared with TRBD1. With 2 bases clipped from V and 3 bases from J, the junction kept 1 base outside the gene matches. The CDR3 is 13 amino acids. Germline V CDR1 and CDR2: SQVTM, ANQGSEA. The CDR3 DNA is TGCAGCGTTGAACGGACAGGGGGCTACGAGCAGTACTTC. Translated, it gives CSVERTGGYEQYF.

The chain joins TRBV28 to TRBJ2-6; D gene unclear. Per the germline V gene, CDR1 is MDHEN and CDR2 is SYDVKM. The CDR3 extends over 16 amino acids. Trimming cost V 3 bases and J 0 bases, with 9 bases left between them. The CDR3 DNA reads as TGTGCCAGCAGTTTCGTGTGGACCTCTGGGGCCAACGTCCTGACTTTC. It is translated as CASSFVWTSGANVLTF.

The V call is TRBV5-1, the J call TRBJ2-5; 8 bases match TRBD2. There are 14 residues in the CDR3. Looked up from germline, CDR1 is SGHRS and CDR2 is YFSETQ. Unmatched junction bases numbered 3, after V lost 0 bases and J lost 5 bases. The CDR3 DNA reads as TGCGCCAGCAGCTTGGGAGCGGGAGTGGAGACCCAGTACTTC. It codes for CASSLGAGVETQYF.

This chain joins TRBV27 and TRBJ1-1; TRBD1 agrees at 9 bases. CDR3 length: 14 residues. CDR1 and CDR2 (germline): MNHEY, SMNVEV (reference sequence). V gave up 8 bases and J gave up 5 bases; unmatched junction bases: 9. The CDR3 DNA is TGTGCCAGCGGGGGACAGGGCGGTTGGACTGAAGCTTTCTTT. Amino acid sequence: CASGGQGGWTEAFF.

The chain has TRBV30 and TRBJ2-1; D is perhaps TRBD2 (5 bases). Germline V gives CDR1 GTSNPN, CDR2 SVGIG (reference sequence). The V gene lost 1 base and the J gene lost 1 base, with 11 bases spanning the gap. This CDR3 has 15 amino acids. The CDR3 loop reads CAWSAASGSYNEQFF. In DNA, the CDR3 is TGTGCCTGGAGTGCGGCCAGCGGATCCTACAATGAGCAGTTCTTC.

The genes are TRBV30 and TRBJ1-4, with D unclear. This CDR3 spans 12 amino acids. V lost 0 bases, J lost 5 bases, and 4 bases lay in between. Germline loops: CDR1 GTSNPN, CDR2 SVGIG (reference sequence). CDR3 DNA sequence: TGTGCCTGGAGTGTTTTAAATGAAAAACTGTTTTTT. Translated: CAWSVLNEKLFF.